This TCR beta chain originates from a study of cytomegalovirus exposure and HLA in healthy donors. Findings and caveats of the study: Within an earlier analysis, most TCR beta V segments proved productive either about 90% or about 30% of the time.

Comments on this clone: What it binds is unknown.

PCR was performed using 60 Vbeta and 13 Jbeta primers. TCRdb's table, derived via immunoSEQ multiplex PCR, lists solely in-frame clones and lacks some. This table has about 180,000 clones, 65% to 90% appearing once. CDR1 SGHRS and CDR2 YFSETQ come from the germline V gene. Losses at the gene ends were 0 bases for V and 4 bases for J; bases not matched to a gene: 5. CDR3 length equals 15 residues. What was sequenced was PBMCs. The clonotype comes from a girl aged 2-10 years in good health and CMV-seropositive. V gene TRBV5-1 combines with J gene TRBJ2-3; 7 bases line up with TRBD2. DNA for the CDR3: TGCGCCAGCAGCTTGGGCGGGAGAGGCGCAGATACGCAGTATTTT. Translating gives CASSLGGRGADTQYF.